The following is a T cell receptor (beta chain) sequence with its context. The antigen is undetermined. Germline values: CDR1 SGHDN, CDR2 FVKESK. The CDR3 covers 16 residues. From the 5' RACE reads, TCRdb lists one entry per CDR3 protein and no DNA. The table lists about 260,000 distinct CDR3 sequences, with roughly 4.2% in the top ten. This specimen belongs to a study of T cells expressing NK-cell markers. Study-wide results and caveats: Once again these clonotypes came out on top in the CD3+CD56-NKG2C+ fraction of a handful of donors. It was still unclear whether expanded NKG2C+ T cell clones were HCMV specific.

Material: blood T cells: a sorted CD56 or NKG2C T cell subset, CD4+ or CD8+ T cells, or bulk PBMC T cells (not recorded which). The gene calls are TRBV14 and TRBJ2-7; TCRdb proposes TRBD1, but this gene call is untestable without DNA. The source is a woman between 18 and 75 years old in good health. The CDR3: CASSQEARTGAYEQYF. Using reference TRBV14 and TRBJ2-7 for the parts outside the CDR3, the full variable domain is EAGVTQFPSHSVIEKGQTVTLRCDPISGHDNLYWYRRVMGKEIKFLLHFVKESKQDESGMPNNRFLAERTGGTYSTLKVQPAELEDSGVYFCASSQEARTGAYEQYFGPGTRLTVT.